This T cell receptor (beta chain) was sequenced in a study of T cell repertoires in cytomegalovirus infection. Study overall: Newly reported HLA-C-restricted and thoroughly characterized HLA-B-restricted CMV epitopes were employed. Public signatures in TCR beta pointed to CMV infection and matching HLA type.

V was clipped by 3 bases and J by 0 bases, with 11 bases between them. The CDR3 contains 15 residues. Germline V gives CDR1 MNHNY, CDR2 SVGAGI (reference sequence). General study results and limits: Summed public TCR beta family frequency identified CMV carriers bearing the relevant HLA. Predominance within the ex vivo response was attributable to HLA-C-restricted CMV-specific TCR beta clonotypes.

This clonotype was counted only a few times. What it binds is unknown. One entry per CDR3 protein, called by TCRdb with MiXCR from the reads. Of 900,000 to 950,000 distinct CDR3 sequences listed, roughly 30% were seen once; the top ten hold around 15%. The chain has TRBV6-6 and TRBJ1-1; D gene uncertain. The sequencing here drew on cultured CD8+ T cells from PBMCs, taken from culture after CMV antigen stimulation. This receptor was identified in a human donor in good health (CMV status not recorded). Some clones in this sample may be carry-over from other donors' samples. The CDR3 coding sequence is TGTGCCAGCAGTTATGGCGACACAGTGAACACTGAAGCTTTCTTT. Its translation is CASSYGDTVNTEAFF.